This TCR beta chain was observed in a study of identical twins. Findings of the study overall: Insertions were fewer in abundant cord blood beta clonotypes, whereas memory repertoires showed none of this pattern. The presence of invariant MAIT and iNKT cells could partly confound analyses of zero-insertion sequences.

In the case of this clonotype: Its antigen is not identified.

Each CDR3 protein is one row after TCRdb ran MiXCR on the 5' RACE reads. The repertoire consists of 650,000 to 750,000 distinct CDR3 sequences, with around 21% occurring once and the leading ten covering roughly 4.3%. This CDR3 has 15 residues. The trim removed 3 bases at V and 7 bases at J, leaving 11 bases unmatched. The V gene's germline CDR1 is SGHVS and CDR2 FNYEAQ. These same records also appear under a second study, on T cells expressing NK-cell markers.

Source material: PBMCs. The sequence came from a woman aged 18 to 35 in good health. This chain uses TRBV7-6 with TRBJ2-5, with 7 bases fitting TRBD2. CDR3 bases: TGTGCCAGCAGCTTTCCCGGGACTAACCAGGGGACCCAGTACTTC. Encoded protein: CASSFPGTNQGTQYF.